Here is one TCR beta chain with its context. The clone's antigen remains unknown. No quality values exist for individual bases; no much larger clone is one base distant. One collaborating source in Seattle enrolled patients while the patients were actively infected and followed the patients over time throughout the course of disease. Whole blood was collected in K2EDTA tubes by collaborating institutions according to the institutions' own protocols. For TCRbeta analysis, collaborator samples were shipped as frozen whole blood, as isolated PBMCs, or as DNA extracted from either sample type. The entry originates in a study of blood T cell repertoires in COVID-19 (dated by TCRdb to the early 2020s). Concerning the study at large: The collaborator samples originated in the United States, Italy and Spain and spanned the acute and convalescent phases of COVID-19. The material from the prospective study consisted of cDNA or gDNA derived from T cells, B-cell-depleted T cells, or PBMCs. Sample metadata almost always included a de-identified subject ID, COVID-19 status, age in years and sex. Subjects who had been exposed to COVID-19, were actively infected with it, or had recovered from it provided the deeply sampled blood TCRbeta repertoires that made up the dataset. HLA class I and class II types, where available, came from metadata supplied by the sample provider rather than from assay-based typing. The repertoires were released in a freely available public database intended as a resource for research on the immune response to SARS-CoV-2. The samples were drawn from the first 160 participants of the ongoing ImmuneRACE study and from some 1,300 subjects provided by 6 global collaborators.

The study at large found these results: How much clinical and demographic metadata was included differed by source and by participant, and the metadata was provided uncurated.

Counted from cysteine to phenylalanine, this CDR3 has 15 amino acids. CDR3 DNA only is kept here, 45 bases in frame from base 1. Ends trimmed: V by 5 bases, J by 9 bases; bases unmatched to a gene: 11. In the germline V gene, CDR1 corresponds to SGHNT and CDR2 to YENEEA. TCRbeta CDR3 regions were amplified from genomic DNA using the immunoSEQ Assay, a bias-controlled multiplex PCR. As for the authors' bioinformatics: Nucleated cell counts per sample were estimated from amplification of reference gene primers within the assay. To quantify the absolute abundance of each unique TCRbeta CDR3 rearrangement, sequence reads were collapsed and filtered. For each sample, productive Simpson clonality was calculated by taking the square root of Simpson's diversity index across productive rearrangements. TCRdb's version of the immuneACCESS table is confined to in-frame rearrangements and falls short of the full clone set. An unresolved V gene accounts for under half of the shortfall where checked; the remainder is of unknown origin. V and J calls plus clone size are reproduced from that table; the DNA served to infer D and trimming. The sample table records 200,000 to 250,000 clones; 85% to 90% of these occur just once. Jointly, the top ten make up about a tenth of the sample.

The receptor comes from a woman aged 45-60 years with COVID-19, enrolled during active disease. Recombination linked TRBV11-3 to TRBJ2-1, with 9 junctional bases fitting TRBD1. The material sequenced was peripheral blood. The CDR3 protein is CASSPGGQGEGEQFF. In nucleotides, the sequence is TGTGCCAGCAGCCCAGGGGGACAGGGTGAGGGTGAGCAGTTCTTC.